This passage covers 30 T cell receptor beta chains from one sample sequenced in a study of CD8 T cells in Susac syndrome. The RNA input was roughly 0.5 to 1 ug, and it was reverse transcribed with random hexamers. TCRdb re-derived calls from the immunoSEQ multiplex PCR reads in MiXCR, one entry per CDR3 protein. The table shows approximately 260,000 distinct CDR3 sequences, with 95% to 97% occurring only once. Sequencing used CD4+ T cells from PBMCs. These TCRs come from a human donor with Susac syndrome.

This chain uses TRBV18 with TRBJ1-2; TRBD1 matches at 8 bases. The CDR3 runs 13 residues. In germline, CDR1 is KGHSH, CDR2 LQKENI. Germline trimming cut 3 bases from V and 6 bases from J; bases unmatched to any gene: 3. The CDR3 sequence is CASSPDRADGYTF. The CDR3, as DNA: TGTGCCAGCTCACCGGACAGGGCGGATGGCTACACCTTC.

The J gene is TRBJ2-5, the V gene TRBV2; 9 bases are a match to TRBD2. With V trimmed by 5 bases and J by 2 bases, 9 bases remained unmatched. The CDR3 has 16 residues. In germline, CDR1 is SNHLY, CDR2 FYNNEI. The CDR3 DNA reads TGTGCCAGCAGTCCCTCAGCGGGAGGATTTCAAGAGACCCAGTACTTC. It specifies CASSPSAGGFQETQYF.

The chain combines TRBV29-1 with TRBJ1-4; 7 nucleotides align to TRBD1. V trimming: 4 bases; J trimming: 0 bases; junction bases outside the gene matches: 5. The CDR3 has 15 residues. Germline V gene data show CDR1 as SQVTM and CDR2 as ANQGSEA. CDR3 region: CSVGYRGPTNEKLFF. As DNA, the CDR3 is TGCAGCGTTGGGTACAGGGGCCCAACTAATGAAAAACTGTTTTTT.

Only one count was recorded for this clonotype. The chain uses TRBV9 and TRBJ1-1; D not resolved. V dropped 5 bases and J dropped 4 bases, with 18 bases sitting between them. Per the germline V gene, CDR1 is SGDLS and CDR2 is YYNGEE. This CDR3 has 15 residues. CDR3: CASRSEVGPTTEAFF. DNA of the CDR3: TGTGCCAGCAGATCTGAAGTCGGGCCGACCACTGAAGCTTTCTTT.

The CDR3 region has the DNA TGCGCCAGCAGCCATGGGACTAGCGGGAGGGCCTTCGGGTACGAGCAGTACTTC. Translation gives CASSHGTSGRAFGYEQYF. The chain uses TRBV4-1 and TRBJ2-7, with 16 bases fitting TRBD2. The CDR3 extends over 18 amino acids. Germline V gives CDR1 MGHRA, CDR2 YSYEKL. J lost 4 bases, V lost 3 bases, and 9 bases had no gene match.

The chain carries TRBV7-9 and TRBJ1-1, with D hard to call. This CDR3 region has 14 residues. Between the trimmed V and J ends, which lost 5 bases and 3 bases, there was a span of 13 bases. From germline, CDR1 is SEHNR and CDR2 FQNEAQ (reference sequence). The DNA for the CDR3 is TGTGCCAGCAGCCCCTACAGTGGGGACACTGAAGCTTTCTTT. It translates to CASSPYSGDTEAFF.

The gene calls are TRBV13 and TRBJ2-3, with unresolved D. The germline V and J ends were trimmed by 5 bases and 5 bases, with 11 bases remaining between them. CDR3 length: 13 amino acids. From germline, CDR1 is PRHDT and CDR2 FYEKMQ (reference sequence). The CDR3 loop reads CASSHMPRDTQYF. The CDR3 region has the DNA TGTGCCAGCAGCCATATGCCCAGAGATACGCAGTATTTT.

In DNA form, the CDR3 reads TGTGCCAGCAGGCAGACAGGGAATAGCAATCAGCCCCAGCATTTT. Translating gives CASRQTGNSNQPQHF. The chain is built from TRBV27 and TRBJ1-5, with TRBD1 matching 7 bases. The ends lost 6 bases at V and 0 bases at J; junction bases unmatched: 5. The germline gives CDR1 MNHEY, CDR2 SMNVEV (reference sequence). The CDR3 has 15 amino acids.

The chain links TRBV20-1 to TRBJ2-7, with TRBD2 matching over 7 bases. J gave up 4 bases and V 0 bases, and 6 bases lay outside the gene matches. Per germline, CDR1 DFQATT and CDR2 SNEGSKA (reference sequence). The CDR3 covers 14 residues. CDR3 bases: TGCAGTGCTAGAGACGGGGGGAGAGGGTACGAGCAGTACTTC. It specifies CSARDGGRGYEQYF.

The rearrangement joins TRBV6-1 to TRBJ2-5, with D uncertain. The CDR3 covers 13 residues. Germline V CDR1 and CDR2: MNHNS, SASEGT. The V end lost 7 bases, the J end lost 1 base, and 10 bases lay between the germline ends. Here the CDR3 reads CASMNQLQETQYF. DNA for the CDR3: TGTGCCAGCATGAACCAGCTCCAAGAGACCCAGTACTTC.

This sequence joins TRBV14 and TRBJ2-2; weak D call: TRBD2 (5 bases). Trimming stripped 1 base from V and 2 bases from J, with 14 bases between. Germline CDR1 and CDR2: SGHDN and FVKESK. This CDR3 is built from 17 residues. DNA for the CDR3: TGTGCCAGCAGCCAAGGGAGGACCGGCATTAACACCGGGGAGCTGTTTTTT. Encoded protein: CASSQGRTGINTGELFF.

The V call is TRBV7-9, the J call TRBJ2-7; D perhaps matches TRBD1 (5 bases). V lost 1 base and J 4 bases, leaving 11 bases between the germline ends. The CDR3 has 14 amino acids. CDR1 SEHNR and CDR2 FQNEAQ come from the germline V gene (reference sequence). The CDR3 protein is CASSLGRGPYEQYF. As DNA, the CDR3 is TGTGCCAGCAGCTTAGGAAGGGGCCCATACGAGCAGTACTTC.

This clonotype is a singleton in its sample. The CDR3 spells CSARRGRDLKNTEAFF. The CDR3 region has the DNA TGCAGTGCTAGAAGAGGCAGGGACTTAAAAAACACTGAAGCTTTCTTT. This chain uses TRBV20-1 with TRBJ1-1; perhaps TRBD1 as D (5 bases). Trimming removed 2 bases from V and 2 bases from J, with 18 bases in between. This CDR3 is built from 16 residues. Germline values: CDR1 DFQATT, CDR2 SNEGSKA (reference sequence).

The rearrangement joins TRBV20-1 to TRBJ2-1; 7 nucleotides align to TRBD2. CDR1 and CDR2 from the germline V gene are DFQATT and SNEGSKA (reference sequence). After removal of 6 bases from V and 7 bases from J, the junction contained 18 bases not matched to a gene. The CDR3 totals 16 residues. CDR3 in amino acids: CSATTSSAGVWNEQFF. The CDR3 DNA follows: TGCAGTGCCACGACTAGCTCGGCGGGAGTGTGGAATGAGCAGTTCTTC.

The gene calls are TRBV9 and TRBJ1-2, with 11 bases aligning to TRBD1. The V gene's germline CDR1 is SGDLS and CDR2 YYNGEE. J lost 4 bases, V lost 0 bases, and 8 bases had no gene match. The CDR3 contains 17 residues. In DNA form, the CDR3 reads TGTGCCAGCAGCGTAGGATCCAGGACAGGGGGCTTCTATGGCTACACCTTC. Translation: CASSVGSRTGGFYGYTF.

This chain uses TRBV20-1 with TRBJ1-1; TRBD1 matches at 8 bases. Germline-derived CDR1 and CDR2 are DFQATT and SNEGSKA (reference sequence). The CDR3 totals 13 residues. Trimming took 5 bases from V and 3 from J; bases not matched to a gene: 5. The CDR3 reads CSAPGTGHTEAFF. The CDR3 bases are TGCAGTGCTCCGGGGACAGGACACACTGAAGCTTTCTTT.

This chain links TRBV20-1 with TRBJ2-3; no reliable D call. CDR3 length: 18 residues. V lost 4 bases to trimming and J lost 0 bases, with 23 bases between them. CDR1 and CDR2 from the germline V gene are DFQATT and SNEGSKA (reference sequence). The CDR3 DNA reads TGCAGTGCTATTGCAATTGCGTTCTCTATAGTGAGCACAGATACGCAGTATTTT. It translates to CSAIAIAFSIVSTDTQYF.

In this sample, this clonotype turned up once. The chain has TRBV20-1 and TRBJ1-1, with 7 bases matching TRBD1. V gave up 2 bases and J gave up 0 bases; unmatched junction bases: 6. This CDR3 comprises 15 residues. Germline CDR1 reads DFQATT; CDR2 reads SNEGSKA (reference sequence). CDR3 in DNA: TGCAGTGCTAGACCCTCGACAGGGTTGAACACTGAAGCTTTCTTT. The encoded protein is CSARPSTGLNTEAFF.

The chain recombines TRBV5-1 with TRBJ1-2; D is possibly TRBD1 (5 bases). Trimming stripped 0 bases from V and 0 bases from J, with 6 bases between. Germline assignment: CDR1 SGHRS and CDR2 YFSETQ. The CDR3 runs 14 residues. In nucleotides, the CDR3 is TGCGCCAGCAGCTTGGGACAGCCTAACTATGGCTACACCTTC. Its translation: CASSLGQPNYGYTF.

The rearrangement uses TRBV30 and TRBJ2-1; 10 bases map to TRBD2. J was trimmed by 9 bases and V by 3 bases; bases with no gene match: 5. CDR1 is GTSNPN, CDR2 SVGIG, per germline (reference sequence). This CDR3 region has 13 residues. DNA of the CDR3: TGTGCCTGGAGGCTAGCGGGAGTTCGTGAGCAGTTCTTC. It is translated as CAWRLAGVREQFF. Variable domain in full (rest from reference TRBV30 and TRBJ2-1): SQTIHQWPATLVQPVGSPLSLECTVEGTSNPNLYWYRQAAGRGLQLLFYSVGIGQISSEVPQNLSASRPQDRQFILSSKKLLLSDSGFYLCAWRLAGVREQFFGPGTRLTVL.

This chain joins TRBV10-1 and TRBJ1-2; D remains ambiguous. The germline V and J ends were trimmed by 5 bases and 0 bases, with 10 bases remaining between them. The CDR3 consists of 14 residues. CDR1 is WNHNN, CDR2 SYGVQD, per germline (reference sequence). This chain's CDR3 is CASSSGRTNYGYTF. The CDR3 bases are TGCGCCAGCAGTTCGGGGAGAACTAACTATGGCTACACCTTC.

CDR3 bases: TGTGCCACCAGGAGCAGGGGTAACACCGGGGAGCTGTTTTTT. It translates to CATRSRGNTGELFF. The chain uses TRBV15 and TRBJ2-2; tentative D call: TRBD1 (6 bases). V dropped 6 bases and J dropped 2 bases, with 10 bases sitting between them. This CDR3 spans 14 amino acids. Germline-derived CDR1 and CDR2 are LNHNV and YYDKDF (reference sequence).

This chain connects TRBV29-1 to TRBJ1-2, with a weak D call TRBD1 (6 bases). Germline V gene data show CDR1 as SQVTM and CDR2 as ANQGSEA. There are 14 residues in the CDR3. V lost 4 bases, J lost 1 base, and 13 bases lay in between. CDR3 region: CSVGVARGNYGYTF. In DNA, the CDR3 is TGCAGCGTTGGGGTCGCCAGGGGTAACTATGGCTACACCTTC.

The chain links TRBV20-1 to TRBJ2-2; D is unresolved. The V end lost 3 bases, the J end lost 4 bases, and 12 bases lay between the germline ends. In germline, CDR1 is DFQATT, CDR2 SNEGSKA (reference sequence). The CDR3 loop spans 14 amino acids. CDR3 protein: CSASRRRGTGELFF. CDR3 in DNA: TGCAGTGCTAGTCGCAGACGTGGCACCGGGGAGCTGTTTTTT.

The CDR3 is CAISGGQGARNEQFF. The CDR3 DNA sequence: TGTGCCATCAGTGGGGGACAGGGGGCGCGAAATGAGCAGTTCTTC. The chain uses TRBV10-3 and TRBJ2-1; 12 positions match TRBD1. CDR3 size: 15 residues. With 4 bases clipped from V and 7 bases from J, the junction kept 5 bases outside the gene matches. CDR1 is ENHRY, CDR2 SYGVKD, per germline.

The chain has TRBV4-2 and TRBJ1-3; D gene ambiguous. This CDR3 contains 14 residues. Germline V gene sequence: CDR1 LGHNA, CDR2 YNFKEQ. The V end was cut by 4 bases, the J end by 0 bases, with 7 bases between. This chain's CDR3 is CASSLRISGNTIYF. The CDR3, as DNA: TGTGCCAGCAGCCTAAGGATCTCTGGAAACACCATATATTTT.

The CDR3 nucleotides read TGCAGTGCGGAGGCCGGGACAGGGGGAGCCGGGGAGCTGTTTTTT. It specifies CSAEAGTGGAGELFF. The chain uses TRBV20-1 and TRBJ2-2; 11 nucleotides line up with TRBD1. CDR1 is DFQATT, CDR2 SNEGSKA, per germline (reference sequence). This CDR3 comprises 15 residues. Trimming removed 6 bases from V and 6 bases from J; junction bases left unmatched: 9.

The chain has TRBV20-1 and TRBJ2-3; tentatively, D is TRBD1 or TRBD2 (5 bases each). The V end lost 5 bases, the J end lost 2 bases, and 20 bases lay between the germline ends. The CDR3 covers 16 residues. From germline, CDR1 is DFQATT and CDR2 SNEGSKA (reference sequence). CDR3 loop: CSASREGLGNTDTQYF. CDR3 nucleotide sequence: TGCAGTGCTTCCAGAGAGGGGCTGGGGAACACAGATACGCAGTATTTT.

This clonotype was counted a single time. The chain is built from TRBV27 and TRBJ2-1, with a tentative D call TRBD2 (5 bases). V lost 7 bases and J lost 3, with 16 bases in between. Germline CDR1 reads MNHEY; CDR2 reads SMNVEV (reference sequence). The CDR3 is 15 residues long. In DNA, the CDR3 is TGTGCCAGCATCCTGAGCGGTGGGGTCTACAATGAGCAGTTCTTC. Amino acid sequence: CASILSGGVYNEQFF.

The rearrangement uses TRBV20-1 and TRBJ1-2; possibly TRBD1 for D (5 bases). The V and J ends lost 0 bases and 4 bases respectively, with 12 bases between them. Germline V CDR1 and CDR2: DFQATT, SNEGSKA (reference sequence). This CDR3 region has 14 residues. The CDR3 loop reads CSARDPGTPYGYTF. The CDR3 coding sequence is TGCAGTGCTAGAGACCCAGGGACCCCCTATGGCTACACCTTC.